The rows below give T cell receptor beta chains drawn from one sample of a study of T cell changes during pregnancy in multiple sclerosis. The repertoire was sequenced with immunoSEQ multiplex PCR; TCRdb's copy has only in-frame clones and lacks some. The sample includes 120,000 or so clones, under 95% of them seen just once. The source was peripheral blood, collected before pregnancy. Receptor source: a female donor with multiple sclerosis, enrolled in a pregnancy study. Both conserved end residues are part of each CDR3. A D gene is named only where the DNA matches it firmly. Expanded clones are given a class, and other clones once, few, many or no size at all.

TRBV25-1	TRBJ2-2	NA	TRBD1	CASSEDRDTGELFF	TGTGCCAGCAGTGAGGACAGGGACACCGGGGAGCTGTTTTTT
TRBV10-1	TRBJ1-1	NA	NA	CASSESSLNTEAFF	TGCGCCAGCAGTGAGTCTAGCCTGAACACTGAAGCTTTCTTT
TRBV7-9	TRBJ2-5	NA	NA	CASSRGQTTQETQYF	TGTGCCAGCAGCCGAGGACAGACAACTCAAGAGACCCAGTACTTC
TRBV7-2	TRBJ1-4	NA	NA	CASSLGGRGNEKLFF	TGTGCCAGCAGCTTGGGCGGAAGGGGGAATGAAAAACTGTTTTTT
TRBV6-1	TRBJ1-1	NA	TRBD1	CASRTGRFTEAFF	TGTGCCAGCAGGACAGGGAGGTTCACTGAAGCTTTCTTT
TRBV7-7	TRBJ2-7	few	NA	CASSEETGAEQYF	TGTGCCAGCAGCGAAGAGACAGGAGCCGAGCAGTACTTC
TRBV15	TRBJ1-3	NA	TRBD1	CATSNGQGDNTIYF	TGTGCCACCAGCAATGGGCAGGGGGATAACACCATATATTTT
TRBV30	TRBJ2-5	NA	NA	CAWSVGRGSQETQYF	TGTGCCTGGAGTGTTGGCAGGGGATCTCAAGAGACCCAGTACTTC
TRBV28	TRBJ2-7	NA	TRBD2	CASSFVLAGGVDEQYF	TGTGCCAGCAGTTTTGTTCTAGCGGGAGGAGTCGACGAGCAGTACTTC
TRBV19	TRBJ2-7	NA	NA	CASSNQGGSAYEQYF	TGTGCCAGTAGCAACCAGGGGGGTTCCGCCTACGAGCAGTACTTC